Listed here are 3 T cell receptor beta chains from one sample, sequenced in a study of identical twins (dated by TCRdb to 2015 to 2016). Library prep was done by 5' RACE. Sequencing was performed on an Illumina HiSeq 2000. TCRdb trimmed the raw reads at Q25, called clones with MiXCR and kept productive beta chains. Duplicate CDR3 protein sequences are folded into a single record with the most common DNA and genes. The sample table shows approximately 190,000 distinct CDR3 sequences, and 15% to 20% are seen once. The ten largest make up roughly two fifths of the sample. This same sample was also part of a study on T cells expressing NK-cell markers.

The sample taken for sequencing was CD8+ T cells sorted from blood. The source is a young woman in good health.

The chain carries TRBV11-2 and TRBJ2-1, with D possibly matching TRBD2 (6 bases). Germline assignment: CDR1 SGHAT and CDR2 FQNNGV. The CDR3 sequence is 15 residues long. V lost 1 base and J lost 9, with 16 bases in between. This chain's CDR3 is CASSLVAGPRGEQFF. The DNA for the CDR3 is TGTGCCAGCAGCTTAGTTGCGGGGCCACGCGGTGAGCAGTTCTTC.

This chain joins TRBV9 and TRBJ2-3; perhaps TRBD2 as D (5 bases). The V gene lost 3 bases and the J gene lost 1 base, with 15 bases spanning the gap. The germline V gene has CDR1 SGDLS and CDR2 YYNGEE. CDR3 length: 16 residues. CDR3 loop: CASSGAGGSRTDTQYF. CDR3 in DNA: TGTGCCAGCAGCGGAGCCGGCGGGTCTCGCACAGATACGCAGTATTTT.

This clonotype was counted a few times. This chain uses TRBV6-2 or TRBV6-3 with TRBJ2-1, with 9 bases fitting TRBD2. Per germline, CDR1 MNHEY and CDR2 SVGEGT. V shed 8 bases and J 7 bases; nucleotides not matched to a gene: 12. This CDR3 comprises 15 residues. The CDR3 loop reads CASFSLAGARNEQFF. Here the CDR3 DNA reads TGTGCCAGCTTCTCCTTAGCGGGAGCTAGAAATGAGCAGTTCTTC.